This T cell receptor (beta chain) is drawn from a study of a mutant IDH1 vaccine in newly diagnosed glioma. Some clones are missing from TCRdb's copy, which holds only in-frame ones; the method was immunoSEQ multiplex PCR. Of about 66,000 clones in the sample, 86% were seen once. Indicated time point: baseline, week 1 (first vaccination visit). Treatment defined: pre-vaccination baseline after standard-of-care therapy. The germline CDR1 and CDR2 sequences are LNHDA and SQIVND (reference sequence). This CDR3 has 15 residues. Trimming took 6 bases from V and 2 from J, leaving 16 bases between them. This specimen consisted of PBMCs, obtained from a glioma patient treated with radiotherapy, temozolomide or both. V and J are TRBV19 and TRBJ1-1; the D is unclear. This receptor was taken from a man aged 25-45 years with glioma. The CDR3 DNA reads as TGTGCCAGTAGAGAATACAAGGGAGGTAACACTGAAGCTTTCTTT. Protein sequence: CASREYKGGNTEAFF. Based on the CDR3 plus reference TRBV19 and TRBJ1-1, the full variable domain is DGGITQSPKYLFRKEGQNVTLSCEQNLNHDAMYWYRQDPGQGLRLIYYSQIVNDFQKGDIAEGYSVSREKKESFPLTVTSAQKNPTAFYLCASREYKGGNTEAFFGQGTRLTVV.